This TCR beta chain was found in a study of shared clonotypes between healthy human individuals. Study details: The study used three CD4 naive, three CD4 memory, two CD8 naive and one CD8 memory plate per donor.

Concerning this clone itself: Its antigen is unknown.

Running of the assay took place at deep level. Replicate sorted-subset PCRs were loaded with approximately 200 ng DNA, 31,000 or so T cell genomes. The assay was immunoSEQ multiplex PCR, and TCRdb's table has in-frame clones only and misses some. The sample has about 2 million clones, about 94% seen once; the top ten hold approximately 1.2%. Points from the study as a whole: Among non-shared clonotypes, generation probabilities were lower than among those shared by all four donors.

CD8 cells classed as naive were CD45RO-negative and positively selected for CCR7, excluding terminally differentiated effector memory CD45RA+ cells. V was pared by 3 bases and J by 8 bases, with 14 bases between. Germline values: CDR1 SGHDT, CDR2 YYEEEE. The CDR3 is made up of 14 amino acids. Sequences were obtained from naive CD8+ T cells sorted from blood. This TCR was sampled from a man aged 18 to 30 in good health. The rearrangement joins TRBV5-6 to TRBJ1-4, with D perhaps TRBD1 (5 bases). The CDR3 sequence is CASSSGQGLEKLFF. The CDR3 nucleotides are TGTGCCAGCAGCTCCGGACAAGGTTTGGAAAAACTGTTTTTT.